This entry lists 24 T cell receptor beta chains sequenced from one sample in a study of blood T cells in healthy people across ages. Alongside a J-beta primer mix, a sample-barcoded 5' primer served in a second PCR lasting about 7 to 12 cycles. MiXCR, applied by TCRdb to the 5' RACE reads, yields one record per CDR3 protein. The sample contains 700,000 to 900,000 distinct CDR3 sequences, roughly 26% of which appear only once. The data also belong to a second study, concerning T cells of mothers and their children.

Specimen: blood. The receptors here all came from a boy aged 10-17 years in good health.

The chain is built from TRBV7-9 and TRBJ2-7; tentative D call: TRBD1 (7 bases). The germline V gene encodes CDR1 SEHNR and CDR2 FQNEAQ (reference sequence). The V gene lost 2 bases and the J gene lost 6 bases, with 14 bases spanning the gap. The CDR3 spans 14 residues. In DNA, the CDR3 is TGTGCCAGCAGCTTAAGACAGGGAGGAAGCGAGCAGTACTTC. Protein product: CASSLRQGGSEQYF.

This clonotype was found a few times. The CDR3 loop is CASSGWESGYEQYF. CDR3 DNA sequence: TGTGCCAGCAGTGGATGGGAATCAGGCTACGAGCAGTACTTC. This chain links TRBV6-1 with TRBJ2-7; D ambiguous. CDR3 size: 14 residues. Trimming pared 4 bases from V and 3 bases from J, leaving 13 bases between. CDR1 is MNHNS, CDR2 SASEGT, per germline.

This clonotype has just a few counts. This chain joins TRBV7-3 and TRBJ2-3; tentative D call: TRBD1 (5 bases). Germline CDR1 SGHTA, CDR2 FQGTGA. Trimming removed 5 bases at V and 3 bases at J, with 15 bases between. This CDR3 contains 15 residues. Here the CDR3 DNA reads TGTGCCAGCAGCACGGACATCTCACGGACAGATACGCAGTATTTT. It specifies CASSTDISRTDTQYF.

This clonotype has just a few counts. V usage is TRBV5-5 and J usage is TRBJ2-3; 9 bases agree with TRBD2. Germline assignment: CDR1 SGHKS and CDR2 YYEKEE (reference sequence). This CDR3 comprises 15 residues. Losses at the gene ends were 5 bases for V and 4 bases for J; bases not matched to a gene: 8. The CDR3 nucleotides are TGTGCCAGCAGACCCCCGGGACTAGCATCAGATACGCAGTATTTT. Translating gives CASRPPGLASDTQYF.

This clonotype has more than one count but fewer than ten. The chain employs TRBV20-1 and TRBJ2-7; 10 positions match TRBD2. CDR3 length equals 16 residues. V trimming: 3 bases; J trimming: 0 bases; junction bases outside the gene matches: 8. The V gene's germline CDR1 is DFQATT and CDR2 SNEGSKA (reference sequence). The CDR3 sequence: CSASPAGGPSSYEQYF. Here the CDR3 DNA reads TGCAGTGCTAGTCCAGCGGGGGGGCCCAGCTCCTACGAGCAGTACTTC.

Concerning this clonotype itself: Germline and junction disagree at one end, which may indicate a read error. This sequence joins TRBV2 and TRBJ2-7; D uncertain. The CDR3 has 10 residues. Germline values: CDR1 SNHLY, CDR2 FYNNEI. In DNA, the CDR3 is TGCGAAGGGTGGCCGCCCGAGCAGTACTTC. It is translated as CEGWPPEQYF.

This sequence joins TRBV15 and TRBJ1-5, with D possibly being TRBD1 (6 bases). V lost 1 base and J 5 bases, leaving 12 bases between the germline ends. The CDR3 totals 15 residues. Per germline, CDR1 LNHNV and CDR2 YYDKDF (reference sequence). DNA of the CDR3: TGTGCCACCAGCAGAGCAGGGGTTTTGGATCAGCCCCAGCATTTT. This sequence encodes CATSRAGVLDQPQHF. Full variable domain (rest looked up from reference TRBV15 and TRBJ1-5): DAMVIQNPRYQVTQFGKPVTLSCSQTLNHNVMYWYQQKSSQAPKLLFHYYDKDFNNEADTPDNFQSRRPNTSFCFLDIRSPGLGDTAMYLCATSRAGVLDQPQHFGDGTRLSIL.

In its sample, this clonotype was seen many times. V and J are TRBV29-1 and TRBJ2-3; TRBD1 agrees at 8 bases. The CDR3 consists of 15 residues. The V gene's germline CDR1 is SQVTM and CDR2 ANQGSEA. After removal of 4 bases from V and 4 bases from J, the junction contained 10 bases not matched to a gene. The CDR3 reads CSVGGDRSTADTQYF. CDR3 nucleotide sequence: TGCAGCGTTGGAGGGGACAGGTCTACAGCAGATACGCAGTATTTT.

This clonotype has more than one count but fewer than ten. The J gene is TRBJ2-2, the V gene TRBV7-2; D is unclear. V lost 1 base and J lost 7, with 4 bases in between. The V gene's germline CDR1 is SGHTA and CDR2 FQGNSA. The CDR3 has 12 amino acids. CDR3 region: CASSLDSGELFF. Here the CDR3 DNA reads TGTGCCAGCAGCTTAGATAGCGGGGAGCTGTTTTTT.

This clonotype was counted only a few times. CDR3 coding DNA: TGTGCCACTCTTTCCCCGGCCTCGGCGGATGGCTACACCTTC. Amino acid sequence: CATLSPASADGYTF. The V call is TRBV6-1, the J call TRBJ1-2; D ambiguous. Germline CDR1 MNHNS, CDR2 SASEGT. Trimming cost V 10 bases and J 6 bases, with 21 bases left between them. The CDR3 has 14 residues.

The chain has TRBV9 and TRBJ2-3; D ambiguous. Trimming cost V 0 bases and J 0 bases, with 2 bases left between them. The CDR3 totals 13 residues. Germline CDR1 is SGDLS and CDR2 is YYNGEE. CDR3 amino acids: CASSVASTDTQYF. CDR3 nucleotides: TGTGCCAGCAGCGTAGCCAGCACAGATACGCAGTATTTT.

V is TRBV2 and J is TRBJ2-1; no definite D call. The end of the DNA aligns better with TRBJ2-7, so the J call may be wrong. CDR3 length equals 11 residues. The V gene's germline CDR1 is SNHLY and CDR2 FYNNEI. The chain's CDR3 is CASSVWSEQYF. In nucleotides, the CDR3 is TGTGCCAGCAGTGTATGGTCCGAGCAGTACTTC.

The CDR3 spells CASSYSPRTPSSYNEQFF. The CDR3 region has the DNA TGTGCCAGCAGTTACTCTCCCAGGACTCCCAGCTCCTACAATGAGCAGTTCTTC. The rearrangement uses TRBV6-5 and TRBJ2-1, with D possibly TRBD2 on 5 matching bases. This CDR3 comprises 18 residues. Trimming pared 0 bases from V and 0 bases from J, leaving 15 bases between. Per germline, CDR1 MNHEY and CDR2 SVGAGI.

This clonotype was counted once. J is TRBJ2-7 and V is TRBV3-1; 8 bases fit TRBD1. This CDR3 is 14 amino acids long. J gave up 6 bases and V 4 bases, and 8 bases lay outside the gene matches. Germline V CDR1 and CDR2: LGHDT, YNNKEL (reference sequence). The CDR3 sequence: CASSPSWTGFEQYF. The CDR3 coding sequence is TGTGCCAGCAGCCCATCCTGGACAGGGTTCGAGCAGTACTTC.

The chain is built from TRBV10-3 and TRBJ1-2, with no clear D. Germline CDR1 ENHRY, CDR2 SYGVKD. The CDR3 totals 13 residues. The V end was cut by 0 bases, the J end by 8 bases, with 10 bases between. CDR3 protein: CAISESLSSGYTF. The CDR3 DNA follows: TGTGCCATCAGTGAGTCGCTCTCGTCCGGCTACACCTTC.

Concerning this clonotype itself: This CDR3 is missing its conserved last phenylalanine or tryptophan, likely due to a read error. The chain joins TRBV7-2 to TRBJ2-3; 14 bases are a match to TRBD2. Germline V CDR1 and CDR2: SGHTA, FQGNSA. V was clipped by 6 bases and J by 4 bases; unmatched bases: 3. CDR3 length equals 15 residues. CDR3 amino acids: CASSWTSGRSDTQYL. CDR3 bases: TGTGCCAGCAGTTGGACTAGCGGGAGGTCAGATACGCAGTATCTT.

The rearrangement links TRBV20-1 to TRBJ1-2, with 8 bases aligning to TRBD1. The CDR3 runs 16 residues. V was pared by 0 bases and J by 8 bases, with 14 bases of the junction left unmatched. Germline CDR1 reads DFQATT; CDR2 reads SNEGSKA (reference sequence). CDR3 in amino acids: CSARDQTGATMVGYTF. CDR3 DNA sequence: TGCAGTGCTAGAGATCAGACAGGGGCGACTATGGTAGGCTACACCTTC.

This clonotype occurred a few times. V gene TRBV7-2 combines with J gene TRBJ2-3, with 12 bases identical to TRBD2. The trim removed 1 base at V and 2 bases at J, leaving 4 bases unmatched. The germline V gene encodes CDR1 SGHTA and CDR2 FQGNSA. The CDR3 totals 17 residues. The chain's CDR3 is CASSLGGLAGTTDTQYF. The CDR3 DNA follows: TGTGCCAGCAGCTTAGGCGGACTAGCGGGGACCACAGATACGCAGTATTTT.

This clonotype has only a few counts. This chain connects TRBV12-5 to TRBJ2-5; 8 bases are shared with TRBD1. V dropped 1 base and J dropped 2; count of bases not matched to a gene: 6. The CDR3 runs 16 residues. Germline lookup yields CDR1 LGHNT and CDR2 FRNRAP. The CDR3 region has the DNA TGTGCTAGTGGTTTGGGACCAGACAGGGGTCAAGAGACCCAGTACTTC. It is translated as CASGLGPDRGQETQYF. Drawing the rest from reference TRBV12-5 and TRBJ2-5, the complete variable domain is DARVTQTPRHKVTEMGQEVTMRCQPILGHNTVFWYRQTMMQGLELLAYFRNRAPLDDSGMPKDRFSAEMPDATLATLKIQPSEPRDSAVYFCASGLGPDRGQETQYFGPGTRLLVL.

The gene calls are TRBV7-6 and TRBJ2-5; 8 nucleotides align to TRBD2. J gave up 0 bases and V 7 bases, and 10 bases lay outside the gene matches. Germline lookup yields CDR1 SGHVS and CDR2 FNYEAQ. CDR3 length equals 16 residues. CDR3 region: CASIIRPSGHQETQYF. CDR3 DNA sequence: TGTGCCAGCATTATTAGGCCTAGCGGGCACCAAGAGACCCAGTACTTC.

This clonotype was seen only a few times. The CDR3 nucleotides read TGTGCCAGCAGTTACGGACAGGGACGGGGGGCCACTGAAGCTTTCTTT. This gives the protein CASSYGQGRGATEAFF. The chain links TRBV6-5 to TRBJ1-1, with 8 positions matching TRBD1. Germline CDR1 is MNHEY and CDR2 is SVGAGI. This CDR3 is built from 16 residues. The ends lost 2 bases at V and 4 bases at J; junction bases unmatched: 9.

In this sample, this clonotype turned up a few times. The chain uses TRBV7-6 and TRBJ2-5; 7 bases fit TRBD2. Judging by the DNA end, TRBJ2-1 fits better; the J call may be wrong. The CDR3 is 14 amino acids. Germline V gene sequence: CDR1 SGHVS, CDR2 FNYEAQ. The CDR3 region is CASSLWGEGNEQFF. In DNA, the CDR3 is TGTGCCAGCAGCTTGTGGGGGGAGGGGAATGAGCAGTTCTTC.

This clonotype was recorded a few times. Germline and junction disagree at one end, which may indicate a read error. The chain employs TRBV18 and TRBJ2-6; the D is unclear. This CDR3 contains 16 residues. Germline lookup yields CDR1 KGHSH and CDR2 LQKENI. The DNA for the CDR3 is TGTGCCAGCCCACCACCTGGAGACTCTGGGGCCAACGTCCTGACTTTC. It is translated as CASPPPGDSGANVLTF.

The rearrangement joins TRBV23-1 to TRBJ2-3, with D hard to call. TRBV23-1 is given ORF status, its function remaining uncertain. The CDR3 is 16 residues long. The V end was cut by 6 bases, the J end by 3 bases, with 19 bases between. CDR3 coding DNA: TGCGCCAGCAGCACGGGTTGGGGATGTGGGACAGATACGCAGTATTTT. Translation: CASSTGWGCGTDTQYF.